A selection of T cell receptor beta chains follows, all from one sample in a study of blood T cell repertoires in COVID-19. Clones were sequenced by immunoSEQ multiplex PCR, and TCRdb holds only the in-frame ones, with some missing. This sample has roughly 240,000 clones, with about 86% found just once. The sequencing input was peripheral blood. The receptor source for this set is a man between 18 and 29 years old with active or convalescent COVID-19. The CDR3 runs from the conserved cysteine through the conserved F or W. D genes are given only for firm matches. Some rows mark clone size as missing; the rest say once, few, many or name a class of expanded clone.

d_gene,j_gene,v_gene,abundance,CDR3aa,CDR3nt
NA,TRBJ2-5,TRBV7-7,NA,CASSLGGGLHQETQYF,TGTGCTAGCAGCTTAGGTGGAGGGTTACACCAAGAGACCCAGTACTTC
NA,TRBJ1-5,TRBV30,NA,CAWRPGTSNQPQHF,TGTGCCTGGAGACCGGGGACTTCTAATCAGCCCCAGCATTTT
NA,TRBJ1-5,TRBV19,NA,CASSMNKDLRLSNQPQHF,TGTGCCAGTAGTATGAACAAGGATCTGAGACTTAGCAATCAGCCCCAGCATTTT
TRBD2,TRBJ2-5,TRBV11-3,NA,CASRKAGETGQETQYF,TGTGCCAGCAGAAAAGCGGGGGAGACAGGTCAAGAGACCCAGTACTTC
NA,TRBJ1-1,TRBV7-2,once,CASSPRGLEAFF,TGTGCCAGCAGCCCGAGGGGACTGGAAGCTTTCTTT
TRBD2,TRBJ2-3,TRBV24-1,NA,CATSEAGGRTDTQYF,TGTGCCACCAGTGAGGCGGGGGGCCGCACAGATACGCAGTATTTT
NA,TRBJ1-4,TRBV5-1,NA,CASSLAGRDKEKLFF,TGCGCCAGCAGCTTGGCCGGCAGGGACAAGGAAAAACTGTTTTTT
TRBD1,TRBJ2-2,TRBV27,NA,CASSLRPDRLIGELFF,TGTGCCAGCAGTTTAAGGCCGGACAGGTTAATTGGGGAGCTGTTTTTT
TRBD1,TRBJ2-2,TRBV4-1,NA,CASSRQGSNTGELFF,TGCGCCAGCAGCAGACAGGGTTCGAACACCGGGGAGCTGTTTTTT
NA,TRBJ1-1,TRBV5-4,NA,CASSQGGRPNTEAFF,TGTGCCAGCAGCCAGGGAGGGCGGCCGAACACTGAAGCTTTCTTT
TRBD2,TRBJ2-2,TRBV29-1,NA,CSVWSGGGTGELFF,TGCAGCGTCTGGTCGGGAGGGGGCACCGGGGAGCTGTTTTTT
NA,TRBJ2-2,TRBV11-3,NA,CASSLTRSTGELFF,TGTGCCAGCAGCTTAACGAGGTCCACCGGGGAGCTGTTTTTT
NA,TRBJ2-5,TRBV28,once,CASSSEAGPETQYF,TGTGCCAGCAGTTCAGAGGCGGGGCCGGAGACCCAGTACTTC
TRBD1,TRBJ1-2,TRBV10-3,NA,CAISQRGQETQSYGYTF,TGTGCCATCAGTCAACGAGGACAGGAAACTCAAAGCTATGGCTACACCTTC
NA,TRBJ2-1,TRBV18,NA,CASSLRDSPYNEQFF,TGTGCCAGCTCTCTCAGGGATTCACCGTACAATGAGCAGTTCTTC
TRBD1,TRBJ1-3,TRBV7-3,NA,CASSLERQGASSGNTIYF,TGTGCCAGCAGCTTAGAGCGACAGGGAGCTAGCTCTGGAAACACCATATATTTT
NA,TRBJ1-6,TRBV4-2,NA,CASSQVRGGHSSYNSPLHF,TGTGCCAGCAGCCAAGTTAGGGGTGGGCACAGCTCCTATAATTCACCCCTCCACTTT
TRBD1,TRBJ2-1,TRBV5-5,NA,CASSRTTGAEQFF,TGTGCCAGCAGTCGGACCACAGGGGCTGAGCAGTTCTTC
NA,TRBJ1-5,TRBV15,NA,CATSRSGRNSNQPQHF,TGTGCCACCAGCAGATCAGGAAGAAATAGCAATCAGCCCCAGCATTTT
NA,TRBJ2-1,TRBV9,NA,CASSTNLHQTISAYNEQFF,TGTGCCAGCAGCACCAACCTACATCAGACCATTAGCGCCTACAATGAGCAGTTCTTC
TRBD1,TRBJ1-2,TRBV6-4,NA,CASSATGGATGVYGYTF,TGTGCCAGCAGCGCCACAGGGGGCGCAACCGGAGTCTATGGCTACACCTTC
NA,TRBJ1-5,TRBV19,NA,CASRGDWVQPQHF,TGTGCCAGTAGAGGGGATTGGGTTCAGCCCCAGCATTTT